These 9 T cell receptor beta chains were sequenced from one sample in a study of blood T cells in healthy people across ages. Alongside a J-beta primer mix, a sample-barcoded 5' primer served in a second PCR lasting 7 to 11 cycles. TCRdb reprocessed the 5' RACE reads via MiXCR and lists one record per CDR3 protein. The table shows about 1.6 million distinct CDR3 sequences, with roughly 30% occurring only once. Sequencing was carried out using blood. These receptors all come from a woman aged 25 to 39 in good health.

The CDR3 sequence: CASSQDASSSTDTQYF. For the CDR3, the DNA is TGTGCCAGCAGCCAAGATGCTAGCAGTAGCACAGATACGCAGTATTTT. The V call is TRBV4-2, the J call TRBJ2-3, with D possibly matching TRBD2 (5 bases). Trimming took off 0 bases at V and 0 bases at J, with 10 bases between the two ends. The CDR3 is 16 amino acids. From germline, CDR1 is LGHNA and CDR2 YNFKEQ.

Worth noting for this clonotype: Compared with germline, one end of the junction differs, possibly owing to a read error. The V gene is TRBV5-1, the J gene TRBJ2-7; tentative D call: TRBD1 (6 bases). CDR3 size: 16 residues. Per the germline V gene, CDR1 is SGHRS and CDR2 is YFSETQ. The CDR3 region has the DNA TGCGCCAGCAGTTTGGTTTTGGGGGCTTTTTCTAGCGAGCAGTACTTC. Translating gives CASSLVLGAFSSEQYF.

The chain carries TRBV27 and TRBJ2-3; D perhaps matches TRBD2 (5 bases). CDR3 size: 17 residues. Deletions cut 4 bases from V and 1 base from J, with 18 bases between. The V gene's germline CDR1 is MNHEY and CDR2 SMNVEV (reference sequence). The DNA for the CDR3 is TGTGCCAGCAGTTCGGGATCTGCGGTGATGGGCACAGATACGCAGTATTTT. This codes for CASSSGSAVMGTDTQYF.

This clonotype was seen a handful of times. The chain carries TRBV20-1 and TRBJ2-4; a weak D match, TRBD1 (6 bases). CDR1 and CDR2 from the germline V gene are DFQATT and SNEGSKA (reference sequence). This CDR3 is built from 14 residues. Trimming shortened V by 6 bases and J by 4 bases, and 16 bases separated the two germline ends. The CDR3 sequence is CSATQNREKNIQYF. CDR3 nucleotides: TGCAGTGCCACTCAAAACAGGGAAAAAAACATTCAGTACTTC.

The J gene is TRBJ1-6, the V gene TRBV11-2, with D uncertain. CDR1 and CDR2 (germline): SGHAT, FQNNGV. The ends were cut back, 4 bases at V and 0 bases at J, with 7 bases in the middle. The CDR3 is 15 residues long. CDR3: CASSSRISYNSPLHF. Written as DNA, the CDR3 is TGTGCCAGCAGCTCGCGGATCTCCTATAATTCACCCCTCCACTTT.

The chain links TRBV4-1 to TRBJ1-5; D uncertain. CDR3 length: 16 residues. Germline lookup yields CDR1 MGHRA and CDR2 YSYEKL. The V gene lost 0 bases and the J gene lost 0 bases, with 9 bases spanning the gap. Here the CDR3 DNA reads TGCGCCAGCAGCCAAGAGCCCGGGATTAGCAATCAGCCCCAGCATTTT. Translated: CASSQEPGISNQPQHF.

The CDR3 spells CATSQGGNYYEQYF. The CDR3 DNA reads TGTGCCACCAGCCAAGGAGGAAATTACTACGAGCAGTACTTC. The chain employs TRBV15 and TRBJ2-7; the D gene is possibly TRBD2 (5 bases). Germline loops: CDR1 LNHNV, CDR2 YYDKDF (reference sequence). V lost 5 bases to trimming and J lost 3 bases, with 14 bases between them. CDR3 length equals 14 residues.

V and J are TRBV27 and TRBJ2-7; 13 nucleotides line up with TRBD2. Trimming took 2 bases from V and 4 from J; bases not matched to a gene: 14. Germline CDR1 MNHEY, CDR2 SMNVEV (reference sequence). The CDR3 runs to 19 residues. As DNA, the CDR3 is TGTGCCAGCAGTTTAAGAAGCCCGGGACTAGCGGGACTAATGTACGAGCAGTACTTC. Its protein is CASSLRSPGLAGLMYEQYF.

In this sample, this clonotype turned up many times. V and J are TRBV12-3 or TRBV12-4 and TRBJ1-2, with D tentatively TRBD1 (6 bases). The CDR3 runs 13 residues. V lost 2 bases and J 7 bases, leaving 11 bases between the germline ends. The CDR3 DNA sequence: TGTGCCAGCAGTTTAAGCGCAGGGGTTGGCTACACCTTC. This encodes CASSLSAGVGYTF.